The rows below give T cell receptor beta chains drawn from one sample of a study of cytomegalovirus exposure and HLA in healthy donors. The method was immunoSEQ multiplex PCR; TCRdb's version includes in-frame clones alone and lacks a portion of them. The data contain approximately 100,000 clones, roughly 74% of them singletons. The source material was PBMCs. Receptors originate from a woman between 35 and 50 years old in good health and CMV-seronegative. The CDR3 runs from the conserved cysteine through the conserved F or W. Fields, in order: V gene, J gene, clone size, D gene, CDR3 protein, CDR3 DNA. D genes are given only for firm matches. Only some rows state a clone size, as once, few, many or a class for expanded clones.

v_call: TRBV6-5
j_call: TRBJ2-7
clone_size: NA
d_call: NA
cdr3_aa: CASSPRQDPLYEQYF
cdr3_nt: TGTGCCAGCAGTCCCCGACAGGACCCTCTCTACGAGCAGTACTTC

v_call: TRBV9
j_call: TRBJ2-5
clone_size: few
d_call: NA
cdr3_aa: CASSVGGREETQYF
cdr3_nt: TGTGCCAGCAGCGTAGGCGGCAGGGAAGAGACCCAGTACTTC

v_call: TRBV28
j_call: TRBJ1-1
clone_size: NA
d_call: NA
cdr3_aa: CASSLGQNTEAFF
cdr3_nt: TGTGCCAGCAGTTTGGGACAGAACACTGAAGCTTTCTTT

v_call: TRBV6-1
j_call: TRBJ1-5
clone_size: few
d_call: NA
cdr3_aa: CASSLDMSNQPQHF
cdr3_nt: TGTGCCAGCAGCCTCGACATGAGCAATCAGCCCCAGCATTTT

v_call: TRBV9
j_call: TRBJ1-2
clone_size: NA
d_call: NA
cdr3_aa: CASRTGAYGYTF
cdr3_nt: TGTGCCAGCAGGACAGGAGCCTATGGCTACACCTTC

v_call: TRBV6-1
j_call: TRBJ2-3
clone_size: NA
d_call: TRBD2
cdr3_aa: CASCGQWTSGSLTDTQYF
cdr3_nt: TGTGCCAGCTGTGGACAGTGGACTAGCGGGAGTCTCACAGATACGCAGTATTTT

v_call: TRBV2
j_call: TRBJ2-1
clone_size: NA
d_call: TRBD1
cdr3_aa: CASSDATPGQGMNEQFF
cdr3_nt: TGTGCCAGCAGTGACGCGACACCGGGACAGGGGATGAATGAGCAGTTCTTC

v_call: TRBV7-9
j_call: TRBJ1-1
clone_size: NA
d_call: NA
cdr3_aa: CASSLRGSEAFF
cdr3_nt: TGTGCCAGCAGCCTCCGGGGGTCTGAAGCTTTCTTT

v_call: TRBV27
j_call: TRBJ1-5
clone_size: few
d_call: TRBD1
cdr3_aa: CASSWTGSDQPQHF
cdr3_nt: TGTGCCAGCAGTTGGACAGGGTCCGATCAGCCCCAGCATTTT

v_call: TRBV6-5
j_call: TRBJ2-7
clone_size: NA
d_call: NA
cdr3_aa: CASSYSRSSYEQYF
cdr3_nt: TGTGCCAGCAGTTACTCAAGGAGCTCCTACGAGCAGTACTTC

v_call: TRBV7-9
j_call: TRBJ1-2
clone_size: NA
d_call: NA
cdr3_aa: CASSLFSEDGYTF
cdr3_nt: TGTGCCAGCAGCTTATTCAGTGAGGATGGCTACACCTTC

v_call: TRBV18
j_call: TRBJ1-2
clone_size: NA
d_call: NA
cdr3_aa: CASSASGTSSGYTF
cdr3_nt: TGTGCCAGCTCCGCCAGCGGAACTAGTAGTGGCTACACCTTC

v_call: TRBV4-1
j_call: TRBJ1-1
clone_size: NA
d_call: NA
cdr3_aa: CASSQEARNTEAFF
cdr3_nt: TGCGCCAGCAGCCAAGAGGCCAGGAACACTGAAGCTTTCTTT

v_call: TRBV5-1
j_call: TRBJ2-1
clone_size: NA
d_call: TRBD2
cdr3_aa: CASSASSGGSFSEQFF
cdr3_nt: TGCGCCAGCAGCGCATCTAGCGGGGGGTCCTTTTCTGAGCAGTTCTTC

v_call: TRBV30
j_call: TRBJ2-5
clone_size: few
d_call: TRBD2
cdr3_aa: CAWRVSGRNQETQYF
cdr3_nt: TGTGCCTGGAGGGTCAGCGGGAGGAACCAAGAGACCCAGTACTTC

v_call: TRBV2
j_call: TRBJ2-2
clone_size: NA
d_call: NA
cdr3_aa: CASSRGVNANTGELFF
cdr3_nt: TGTGCCAGCAGTAGGGGTGTGAACGCGAACACCGGGGAGCTGTTTTTT

v_call: TRBV6-1
j_call: TRBJ1-2
clone_size: once
d_call: NA
cdr3_aa: CASSPTQQGGYGYTF
cdr3_nt: TGTGCCAGCAGTCCGACCCAACAGGGCGGCTATGGCTACACCTTC

v_call: TRBV28
j_call: TRBJ2-5
clone_size: once
d_call: NA
cdr3_aa: CASWEQQETQYF
cdr3_nt: TGTGCCAGCTGGGAGCAACAAGAGACCCAGTACTTC

v_call: TRBV7-6
j_call: TRBJ2-5
clone_size: NA
d_call: NA
cdr3_aa: CASSVLLDSLQETQYF
cdr3_nt: TGTGCCAGCAGCGTTCTCTTGGACAGCCTACAAGAGACCCAGTACTTC

v_call: TRBV6-5
j_call: TRBJ2-1
clone_size: NA
d_call: TRBD2
cdr3_aa: CASTAGTSGVGEQFF
cdr3_nt: TGTGCCAGCACCGCCGGGACTAGCGGGGTTGGTGAGCAGTTCTTC

v_call: TRBV25-1
j_call: TRBJ1-1
clone_size: NA
d_call: NA
cdr3_aa: CASSEWGAANTEAFF
cdr3_nt: TGTGCCAGCAGTGAATGGGGCGCAGCAAACACTGAAGCTTTCTTT

v_call: TRBV6-5
j_call: TRBJ2-7
clone_size: NA
d_call: TRBD1
cdr3_aa: CASSYGQGRFSYEQYF
cdr3_nt: TGTGCCAGCAGTTACGGACAGGGCCGTTTCTCCTACGAGCAGTACTTC

v_call: TRBV4-1
j_call: TRBJ1-4
clone_size: NA
d_call: NA
cdr3_aa: CASSQDTGSNEKLFF
cdr3_nt: TGCGCCAGCAGCCAAGATACCGGGTCCAATGAAAAACTGTTTTTT

v_call: TRBV30
j_call: TRBJ1-1
clone_size: NA
d_call: NA
cdr3_aa: CAWSVDGSTEAFF
cdr3_nt: TGTGCCTGGAGTGTGGATGGGAGCACTGAAGCTTTCTTT

v_call: TRBV7-2
j_call: TRBJ2-1
clone_size: NA
d_call: TRBD2
cdr3_aa: CASSPRTSGGARRNNEQFF
cdr3_nt: TGTGCCAGCAGCCCTCGGACTAGCGGGGGGGCCCGGCGGAACAATGAGCAGTTCTTC

v_call: TRBV13
j_call: TRBJ2-3
clone_size: NA
d_call: NA
cdr3_aa: CASSQGTRGDTQYF
cdr3_nt: TGTGCCAGCAGCCAGGGAACCCGTGGAGATACGCAGTATTTT

v_call: TRBV7-8
j_call: TRBJ2-7
clone_size: NA
d_call: TRBD1
cdr3_aa: CASSIGQVVSYEQYF
cdr3_nt: TGTGCCAGCAGCATCGGACAGGTGGTCTCCTACGAGCAGTACTTC

v_call: TRBV11-2
j_call: TRBJ2-7
clone_size: NA
d_call: TRBD2
cdr3_aa: CASSFGAGAGAGYEQYF
cdr3_nt: TGTGCCAGCAGCTTTGGGGCAGGAGCGGGAGCTGGGTACGAGCAGTACTTC

v_call: TRBV5-1
j_call: TRBJ1-4
clone_size: NA
d_call: NA
cdr3_aa: CASSLVGHPSSGEKLFF
cdr3_nt: TGCGCCAGCAGCTTGGTGGGACACCCAAGTTCGGGTGAAAAACTGTTTTTT

v_call: TRBV2
j_call: TRBJ2-7
clone_size: NA
d_call: TRBD1
cdr3_aa: CASRKPRDREYEQYF
cdr3_nt: TGTGCCAGCAGAAAACCTCGGGACAGGGAGTACGAGCAGTACTTC

v_call: TRBV7-6
j_call: TRBJ2-7
clone_size: few
d_call: TRBD2
cdr3_aa: CASAARASGRNEQYF
cdr3_nt: TGTGCCAGCGCAGCCAGGGCTAGCGGGAGGAACGAGCAGTACTTC

v_call: TRBV9
j_call: TRBJ2-3
clone_size: NA
d_call: TRBD1
cdr3_aa: CASSPRQGADQRHTQYF
cdr3_nt: TGTGCCAGCAGCCCCCGACAGGGGGCGGATCAGAGACATACGCAGTATTTT

v_call: TRBV7-6
j_call: TRBJ1-1
clone_size: NA
d_call: TRBD1
cdr3_aa: CASSDRDSNTEAFF
cdr3_nt: TGTGCCAGCAGCGACCGGGACAGCAACACTGAAGCTTTCTTT

v_call: TRBV6-5
j_call: TRBJ1-5
clone_size: NA
d_call: NA
cdr3_aa: CASRRGRDQPQHF
cdr3_nt: TGTGCCAGCAGGCGGGGGCGGGATCAGCCCCAGCATTTT

v_call: TRBV9
j_call: TRBJ2-3
clone_size: NA
d_call: NA
cdr3_aa: CASSARTSTDTQYF
cdr3_nt: TGTGCCAGCAGCGCGAGGACAAGCACAGATACGCAGTATTTT

v_call: TRBV5-1
j_call: TRBJ2-7
clone_size: NA
d_call: TRBD1
cdr3_aa: CASSPRQGGSYEQYF
cdr3_nt: TGCGCCAGCAGCCCCCGACAGGGTGGCTCCTACGAGCAGTACTTC

v_call: TRBV28
j_call: TRBJ2-5
clone_size: once
d_call: NA
cdr3_aa: CASTLQGVEAQYF
cdr3_nt: TGTGCCAGCACTTTACAGGGTGTAGAGGCCCAGTACTTC

v_call: TRBV9
j_call: TRBJ1-1
clone_size: NA
d_call: NA
cdr3_aa: CASSVGPRNTEAFF
cdr3_nt: TGTGCCAGCAGCGTAGGGCCAAGGAACACTGAAGCTTTCTTT

v_call: TRBV19
j_call: TRBJ1-3
clone_size: few
d_call: NA
cdr3_aa: CASSTLRYREPGNTIYF
cdr3_nt: TGTGCCAGTAGTACTTTACGGTACAGGGAACCTGGAAACACCATATATTTT

v_call: TRBV6-6
j_call: TRBJ2-2
clone_size: few
d_call: NA
cdr3_aa: CASSYGINSGELFF
cdr3_nt: TGTGCCAGCAGTTATGGTATAAACAGTGGGGAGCTGTTTTTT

v_call: TRBV5-6
j_call: TRBJ2-5
clone_size: NA
d_call: TRBD1
cdr3_aa: CASSLVGQPPTQYF
cdr3_nt: TGTGCCAGCAGCTTGGTGGGACAGCCTCCTACCCAGTACTTC

v_call: TRBV4-1
j_call: TRBJ2-3
clone_size: NA
d_call: TRBD2
cdr3_aa: CASSQGAGLPDTQYF
cdr3_nt: TGCGCCAGCAGCCAGGGAGCGGGACTACCCGATACGCAGTATTTT

v_call: TRBV10-1
j_call: TRBJ2-1
clone_size: NA
d_call: TRBD1
cdr3_aa: CASSAPGQGPWGNNEQFF
cdr3_nt: TGCGCCAGCAGTGCTCCGGGACAGGGTCCTTGGGGAAACAATGAGCAGTTCTTC

v_call: TRBV10-1
j_call: TRBJ2-7
clone_size: NA
d_call: NA
cdr3_aa: CASSDRVRFHEQYF
cdr3_nt: TGCGCCAGCAGTGACAGGGTCCGTTTCCACGAGCAGTACTTC

v_call: TRBV5-1
j_call: TRBJ1-2
clone_size: NA
d_call: TRBD1
cdr3_aa: CASSLAVPDRERDGYTF
cdr3_nt: TGCGCCAGCAGCTTGGCCGTACCCGACAGGGAAAGGGATGGCTACACCTTC

v_call: TRBV6-1
j_call: TRBJ1-5
clone_size: NA
d_call: NA
cdr3_aa: CASSEGGWRDSQPQHF
cdr3_nt: TGTGCCAGCAGTGAAGGGGGTTGGAGGGACTCTCAGCCCCAGCATTTT

v_call: TRBV11-2
j_call: TRBJ2-7
clone_size: NA
d_call: NA
cdr3_aa: CASSLVVGAYEQHF
cdr3_nt: TGTGCCAGCAGCTTAGTGGTGGGGGCCTACGAGCAGCACTTC

v_call: TRBV7-8
j_call: TRBJ2-2
clone_size: NA
d_call: TRBD1
cdr3_aa: CASSRRDRVATGELFF
cdr3_nt: TGTGCCAGCAGCCGCCGGGACAGGGTTGCCACCGGGGAGCTGTTTTTT

v_call: TRBV6-6
j_call: TRBJ2-7
clone_size: once
d_call: TRBD1
cdr3_aa: CASSPLTGQGYEQYF
cdr3_nt: TGTGCCAGCAGTCCGCTCACGGGACAGGGGTATGAGCAGTACTTC

v_call: TRBV28
j_call: TRBJ2-3
clone_size: NA
d_call: NA
cdr3_aa: CASSPPGVGSTDTQYF
cdr3_nt: TGTGCCAGCAGTCCTCCAGGGGTGGGTAGCACAGATACGCAGTATTTT

v_call: TRBV10-3
j_call: TRBJ2-3
clone_size: NA
d_call: TRBD2
cdr3_aa: CATGGDGSTDTQYF
cdr3_nt: TGTGCCACCGGGGGGGACGGTAGCACAGATACGCAGTATTTT

v_call: TRBV29-1
j_call: TRBJ1-2
clone_size: NA
d_call: TRBD1
cdr3_aa: CSVEVPQGALGYTF
cdr3_nt: TGCAGCGTTGAAGTCCCTCAGGGGGCCTTGGGCTACACCTTC

v_call: TRBV9
j_call: TRBJ2-1
clone_size: NA
d_call: TRBD2
cdr3_aa: CASSVGNSGGYNEQFF
cdr3_nt: TGTGCCAGCAGCGTAGGAAATAGCGGGGGGTACAATGAGCAGTTCTTC

v_call: TRBV6-5
j_call: TRBJ2-5
clone_size: NA
d_call: NA
cdr3_aa: CASSYRAGRQETQYF
cdr3_nt: TGTGCCAGCAGTTACCGGGCAGGGAGGCAAGAGACCCAGTACTTC

v_call: TRBV7-2
j_call: TRBJ2-3
clone_size: NA
d_call: NA
cdr3_aa: CASRGAADTQYF
cdr3_nt: TGTGCCAGCAGAGGGGCGGCAGATACGCAGTATTTT

v_call: TRBV5-6
j_call: TRBJ2-2
clone_size: NA
d_call: TRBD1
cdr3_aa: CASSRIFTGGPGELFF
cdr3_nt: TGTGCCAGCAGCCGGATCTTTACAGGGGGCCCCGGGGAGCTGTTTTTT